The clone carrying this T cell receptor (beta chain) was counted between two and nine times. One end of the junction varies from germline; a read error may be responsible. The source of the sample is a study of regulatory T cells in long-lasting Graves disease. Germline CDR1 and CDR2: PRHDT and FYEKMQ (reference sequence). The CDR3 length is 13 residues. HTBI primers from iRepertoire and Arm-PCR of CDR3 regions yielded the TCR beta libraries. TCRdb reprocessed the multiplex PCR reads with MiXCR, giving one entry per CDR3 protein. The sample has 580,000 or so distinct CDR3 sequences, about 15% seen once; the top ten hold 12%. The sample's time point: newly diagnosed GD, antithyroid drugs for less than 3 months. PBMC-derived RNA was used for the TCR library. This sample also appeared in a second study, on T cells in Graves' hyperthyroidism and ophthalmopathy. That report notes: In the first-round RT-PCR of the TCR CDR3, the HTBI primer set was used. A model built on 13 V-J features separated ophthalmopathy from stable hyperthyroidism.

Sequencing was performed on peripheral blood mononuclear cells (PBMCs), taken at new diagnosis, from a patient treated with antithyroid drugs. This clonotype originated in a man younger than 30 with Graves disease. V is TRBV13 and J is TRBJ2-3; D ambiguous. CDR3 sequence (DNA): TGTGCCAGCAGCCTAGGACCTCTTAGAGAGCAGTATTTT. Translation: CASSLGPLREQYF.